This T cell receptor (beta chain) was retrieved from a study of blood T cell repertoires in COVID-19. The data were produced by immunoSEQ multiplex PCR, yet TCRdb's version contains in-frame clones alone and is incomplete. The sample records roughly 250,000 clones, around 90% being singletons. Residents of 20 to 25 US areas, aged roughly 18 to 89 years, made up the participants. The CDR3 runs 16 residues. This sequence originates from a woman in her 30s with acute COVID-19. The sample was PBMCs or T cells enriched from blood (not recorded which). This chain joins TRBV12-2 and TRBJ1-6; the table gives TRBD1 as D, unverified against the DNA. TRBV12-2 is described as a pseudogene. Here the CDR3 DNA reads TGTGCAAGTCGCGGGGACAGGGTTTCCTATAATTCACCCCTCCACTTT. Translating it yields CASRGDRVSYNSPLHF.